The text below deals with one T cell receptor beta chain. The CDR3 covers 15 residues. Germline lookup yields CDR1 KGHDR and CDR2 SFDVKD. V gave up 3 bases and J gave up 4 bases; unmatched junction bases: 3. This specimen belongs to a study of blood T cell repertoires in COVID-19. In the authors' methods: From reference gene primer amplification, estimates of nucleated cell counts were derived. The data were produced by immunoSEQ multiplex PCR, yet TCRdb's version contains in-frame clones alone and is incomplete. V and J calls and clone size are given by that table; D and trimming were obtained from the DNA. Of 65,000 to 95,000 clones in the sample, about 91% were seen once.

The sequencing input was peripheral blood. The sequence was collected from a man aged 65 to 85 with active or convalescent COVID-19. V is TRBV24-1 and J is TRBJ1-1; 11 nucleotides align to TRBD1. Here the CDR3 DNA reads TGTGCCACCAGTGATGCCGGGACAGGGGGCACTGAAGCTTTCTTT. Translated: CATSDAGTGGTEAFF.